This T cell receptor beta chain is from a study of cytomegalovirus exposure and HLA in healthy donors. Here immunoSEQ multiplex PCR was the method, and the copy in TCRdb shows in-frame clones only, minus some. Among fewer than 200,000 clones, roughly 96% were seen once, and the ten largest hold about 0.89%. The CDR3 spans 13 residues. Deletions cut 6 bases from V and 7 bases from J, with 16 bases between. Germline-derived CDR1 and CDR2 are SNHLY and FYNNEI. The sequence was collected from a woman aged 18-29 years in good health and CMV-seronegative. Sequenced sample: PBMCs. The chain recombines TRBV2 with TRBJ2-7, with D maybe TRBD2 (5 bases). CDR3 in amino acids: CASRKGGTGEQYF. The CDR3 nucleotides are TGTGCCAGCAGGAAAGGAGGCACGGGGGAGCAGTACTTC.